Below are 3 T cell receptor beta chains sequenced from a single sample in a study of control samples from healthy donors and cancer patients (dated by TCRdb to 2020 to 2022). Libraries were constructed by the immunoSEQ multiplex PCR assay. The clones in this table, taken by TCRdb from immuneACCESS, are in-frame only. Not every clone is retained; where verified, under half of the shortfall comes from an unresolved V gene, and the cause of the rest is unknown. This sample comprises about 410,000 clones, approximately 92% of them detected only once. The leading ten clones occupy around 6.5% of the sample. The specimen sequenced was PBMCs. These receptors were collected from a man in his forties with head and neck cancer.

In nucleotides, the CDR3 is TGTGCCAGCAGCGGGGGGGGTCCCTATGGCTACACCTTC. Translating it yields CASSGGGPYGYTF. J is TRBJ1-2 and V is TRBV9, with a possible D match to TRBD1 (5 bases). Deletions cut 3 bases from V and 4 bases from J, with 10 bases between. Germline loops: CDR1 SGDLS, CDR2 YYNGEE. The CDR3 runs to 13 residues. Drawing the rest from reference TRBV9 and TRBJ1-2, the complete variable domain is DSGVTQTPKHLITATGQRVTLRCSPRSGDLSVYWYQQSLDQGLQFLIQYYNGEERAKGNILERFSAQQFPDLHSELNLSSLELGDSALYFCASSGGGPYGYTFGSGTRLTVV.

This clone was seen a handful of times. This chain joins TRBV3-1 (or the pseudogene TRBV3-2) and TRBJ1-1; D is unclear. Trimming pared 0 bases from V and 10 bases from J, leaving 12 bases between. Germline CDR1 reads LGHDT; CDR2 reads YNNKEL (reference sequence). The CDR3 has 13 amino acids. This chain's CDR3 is CASSQEFAPVAFF. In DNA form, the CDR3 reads TGTGCCAGCAGCCAAGAGTTTGCCCCAGTAGCTTTCTTT.

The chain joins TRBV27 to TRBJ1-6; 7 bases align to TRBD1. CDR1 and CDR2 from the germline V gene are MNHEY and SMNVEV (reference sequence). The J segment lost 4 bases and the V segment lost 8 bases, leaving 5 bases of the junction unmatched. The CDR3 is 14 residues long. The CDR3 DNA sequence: TGTGCCAGCCAGGACAGGTCATATAATTCACCCCTCCACTTT. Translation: CASQDRSYNSPLHF.